The 22 T cell receptor beta chains below were found in one sample sequenced in a study of blood T cell repertoires in COVID-19. TCRdb keeps only in-frame clones here, not all; method: immunoSEQ multiplex PCR. The sample has 200,000 to 300,000 clones, around 88% seen once; the top ten hold about 3%. Sequences were obtained from peripheral blood. All receptors come from a woman aged 30 to 39 who had recovered from COVID-19.

The chain joins TRBV3-1 (or the pseudogene TRBV3-2) to TRBJ1-1; D possibly corresponds to TRBD1 (5 bases). Per germline, CDR1 LGHDT and CDR2 YNNKEL (reference sequence). V lost 1 base and J lost 1, with 19 bases in between. The CDR3 runs 18 residues. The CDR3 coding sequence is TGTGCCAGCAGCCAAGTCTGTTGCCAGGGCGTGTGGAACACTGAAGCTTTCTTT. Protein sequence: CASSQVCCQGVWNTEAFF.

This clone was seen a handful of times. This chain uses TRBV7-9 with TRBJ2-1; 11 nucleotides line up with TRBD2. Germline assignment: CDR1 SEHNR and CDR2 FQNEAQ (reference sequence). V lost 4 bases to trimming and J lost 3 bases; unmatched junction nucleotides: 2. CDR3 length: 15 amino acids. The DNA of the CDR3 is TGTGCCAGCAGCTCTCTAGCGGGGGGCTACAATGAGCAGTTCTTC. It translates to CASSSLAGGYNEQFF.

The rearrangement uses TRBV9 and TRBJ2-2, with 8 bases that match TRBD2. This CDR3 spans 15 amino acids. CDR1 and CDR2 (germline): SGDLS, YYNGEE. Losses at the gene ends were 0 bases for V and 6 bases for J; bases not matched to a gene: 4. The CDR3 bases are TGTGCCAGCAGCGTAGGGGGACTAGGGTCCGGGGAGCTGTTTTTT. Translation gives CASSVGGLGSGELFF.

The J gene is TRBJ1-2, the V gene TRBV3-1 (or the pseudogene TRBV3-2); no definite D call. The germline gives CDR1 LGHDT, CDR2 YNNKEL (reference sequence). Trimming cost V 8 bases and J 4 bases, with 20 bases left between them. The CDR3 runs 15 residues. This CDR3 reads CASSKSGYGSYGYTF. DNA for the CDR3: TGTGCCAGCTCAAAGAGTGGTTATGGGAGCTATGGCTACACCTTC.

The V gene is TRBV15, the J gene TRBJ2-7, with 8 nucleotides matching TRBD2. Germline loops: CDR1 LNHNV, CDR2 YYDKDF (reference sequence). V lost 0 bases, J lost 0 bases, and 7 bases stayed unmatched. The length of the CDR3 is 17 residues. The DNA of the CDR3 is TGTGCCACCAGCAGAGAATTGCGAGCGGGGGACTCCTACGAGCAGTACTTC. The encoded protein is CATSRELRAGDSYEQYF.

This clone was counted a single time. The rearrangement links TRBV19 to TRBJ1-6; perhaps TRBD1 as D (5 bases). The CDR3 covers 14 residues. Germline CDR1 reads LNHDA; CDR2 reads SQIVND (reference sequence). V dropped 10 bases and J dropped 10 bases, with 20 bases sitting between them. The CDR3 coding sequence is TGTGCCACTAAAAGGACGGGGGTCGGATCACCCCTCCACTTT. Translation gives CATKRTGVGSPLHF.

The chain combines TRBV7-2 with TRBJ2-5; D may be TRBD2 (6 bases). V lost 5 bases to trimming and J lost 4 bases, with 11 bases between them. The CDR3 is 13 amino acids. Germline values: CDR1 SGHTA, CDR2 FQGNSA. The CDR3 nucleotides read TGTGCCAGCAGCCCGGGGGTCGGAGAGACCCAGTACTTC. As protein: CASSPGVGETQYF.

This clone was detected a few times. The chain employs TRBV20-1 and TRBJ1-1; no clear D. Germline values: CDR1 DFQATT, CDR2 SNEGSKA (reference sequence). The CDR3 covers 13 residues. The V and J ends lost 3 bases and 3 bases respectively, with 11 bases between them. This CDR3 is CSASVESHTEAFF. CDR3 DNA sequence: TGCAGTGCTAGTGTCGAAAGCCACACTGAAGCTTTCTTT.

The chain has TRBV10-3 and TRBJ1-2; TRBD1 matches 9 bases. V shed 7 bases and J 5 bases; nucleotides not matched to a gene: 17. Germline V gives CDR1 ENHRY, CDR2 SYGVKD. This CDR3 spans 17 amino acids. The CDR3 DNA follows: TGTGCCATCACCCCCGGGAGTACAGGGGGCTTACGATATGGCTACACCTTC. Translated: CAITPGSTGGLRYGYTF.

This chain connects TRBV29-1 to TRBJ2-2; the D is unclear. CDR1 and CDR2 (germline): SQVTM, ANQGSEA. This CDR3 is 13 amino acids long. V gave up 3 bases and J gave up 0 bases, with 5 bases separating them. The chain's CDR3 is CSVDHSNTGELFF. CDR3 nucleotide sequence: TGCAGCGTTGATCACTCGAACACCGGGGAGCTGTTTTTT.

The chain carries TRBV4-1 and TRBJ1-5, with no clear D. Germline V CDR1 and CDR2: MGHRA, YSYEKL. CDR3 length: 16 amino acids. Trimming removed 0 bases at V and 3 bases at J, with 12 bases between. Here the CDR3 DNA reads TGCGCCAGCAGCCAAGAGGGCGGCGGGATCAATCAGCCCCAGCATTTT. Amino acid sequence: CASSQEGGGINQPQHF.

The V gene is TRBV5-1, the J gene TRBJ1-2, with 7 bases fitting TRBD1. Trimming removed 3 bases from V and 7 bases from J; junction bases left unmatched: 6. Germline loops: CDR1 SGHRS, CDR2 YFSETQ. CDR3 size: 13 residues. The CDR3, as DNA: TGCGCCAGCAGCTCCATGACAGGGAGTGGCTACACCTTC. This gives the protein CASSSMTGSGYTF. Full variable domain (rest looked up from reference TRBV5-1 and TRBJ1-2): KAGVTQTPRYLIKTRGQQVTLSCSPISGHRSVSWYQQTPGQGLQFLFEYFSETQRNKGNFPGRFSGRQFSNSRSEMNVSTLELGDSALYLCASSSMTGSGYTFGSGTRLTVV.

This clone was seen more than once but under ten times. This rearrangement joins TRBV6-6 to TRBJ1-6; D might be TRBD1 (5 bases). Germline V gene data show CDR1 as MNHNY and CDR2 as SVGAGI (reference sequence). The CDR3 covers 14 residues. V was cut by 6 bases and J by 6 bases, with 12 bases left in between. Here the CDR3 DNA reads TGTGCCAGCAGCCAAGGGGCGTTTAATTCACCCCTCCACTTT. It specifies CASSQGAFNSPLHF.

The chain joins TRBV5-4 to TRBJ2-3; TRBD2 aligns across 10 bases. With V trimmed by 0 bases and J by 2 bases, 9 bases remained unmatched. The CDR3 has 18 residues. Germline CDR1 SGHNT, CDR2 YYREEE (reference sequence). Here the CDR3 DNA reads TGTGCCAGCAGCTTGGGGTTAGCGGGGGGTACGAACACAGATACGCAGTATTTT. Amino acid sequence: CASSLGLAGGTNTDTQYF. Drawing the rest from reference TRBV5-4 and TRBJ2-3, the complete variable domain is ETGVTQSPTHLIKTRGQQVTLRCSSQSGHNTVSWYQQALGQGPQFIFQYYREEENGRGNFPPRFSGLQFPNYSSELNVNALELDDSALYLCASSLGLAGGTNTDTQYFGPGTRLTVL.

The V gene is TRBV5-1, the J gene TRBJ1-5; maybe TRBD1 (5 bases). Germline CDR1 and CDR2: SGHRS and YFSETQ. V lost 1 base to trimming and J lost 3 bases, with 17 bases between them. The CDR3 contains 17 residues. CDR3 residues: CASSLLAGKVPNQPQHF. In nucleotides, the CDR3 is TGCGCCAGCAGCTTGTTGGCAGGGAAGGTGCCCAATCAGCCCCAGCATTTT.

V and J are TRBV11-3 and TRBJ1-5; 9 bases are a match to TRBD1. Germline CDR1 is SGHNT and CDR2 is YENEEA. This CDR3 comprises 17 residues. Germline trimming cut 2 bases from V and 6 bases from J; bases unmatched to any gene: 11. CDR3 nucleotides: TGTGCCAGCAGCTTAAGAGAGGAACAGGGGGCTGGTCAGCCCCAGCATTTT. Its protein product is CASSLREEQGAGQPQHF.

The genes are TRBV18 and TRBJ1-1, with TRBD1 matching 7 bases. This CDR3 spans 17 amino acids. Germline values: CDR1 KGHSH, CDR2 LQKENI. The junction had 11 bases not matched to a gene; V was cut back by 4 bases and J by 0 bases. The CDR3 sequence: CASSRSRDSAMNTEAFF. The CDR3, as DNA: TGTGCCAGCTCACGATCCCGGGACAGTGCAATGAACACTGAAGCTTTCTTT.

The chain uses TRBV14 and TRBJ1-2, with D possibly TRBD1 on 6 matching bases. CDR1 SGHDN and CDR2 FVKESK come from the germline V gene. CDR3 length equals 14 residues. V was shortened by 5 bases and J by 4 bases, with 14 bases between the two germline ends. CDR3 protein: CASSYQDRSYGYTF. The CDR3 DNA reads as TGTGCCAGCAGCTACCAAGACAGGTCCTATGGCTACACCTTC.

The rearrangement joins TRBV10-1 to TRBJ2-7, with a tentative D call TRBD2 (5 bases). The V gene's germline CDR1 is WNHNN and CDR2 SYGVQD (reference sequence). CDR3 size: 16 residues. Trimming took off 1 base at V and 0 bases at J, with 13 bases between the two ends. CDR3 sequence: CASSEFQGRGSYEQYF. Here the CDR3 DNA reads TGCGCCAGCAGTGAGTTCCAAGGCCGGGGCTCCTACGAGCAGTACTTC.

The table lists this clone with a few counts. This chain connects TRBV3-1 (or the pseudogene TRBV3-2) to TRBJ2-3, with TRBD2 matching 16 bases. V lost 3 bases and J lost 1; bases outside the gene matches: 7. The CDR3 loop spans 19 amino acids. Germline CDR1 reads LGHDT; CDR2 reads YNNKEL (reference sequence). The CDR3 is CASSQKGLAGGRRTDTQYF. The CDR3 DNA reads TGTGCCAGCAGCCAGAAGGGACTAGCGGGGGGGCGACGCACAGATACGCAGTATTTT.

The genes are TRBV19 and TRBJ2-3; 11 bases agree with TRBD2. This CDR3 comprises 17 residues. Germline lookup yields CDR1 LNHDA and CDR2 SQIVND (reference sequence). V lost 5 bases to trimming and J lost 6 bases; unmatched junction nucleotides: 13. The CDR3, as DNA: TGTGCCAGTAGTCCCATAGCGGGGGGGACCAAAGGGGATACGCAGTATTTT. This gives the protein CASSPIAGGTKGDTQYF.

The chain carries TRBV4-1 and TRBJ2-3, with a tentative D call TRBD2 (6 bases). CDR3 length: 15 residues. CDR1 is MGHRA, CDR2 YSYEKL, per germline. The V gene lost 2 bases and the J gene lost 4 bases, with 13 bases spanning the gap. The CDR3 sequence: CASSQPDYPADTQYF. CDR3 in DNA: TGCGCCAGCAGCCAACCGGACTATCCAGCAGATACGCAGTATTTT.